What follows are 15 T cell receptor beta chains derived from one specimen sequenced in a study of T cell changes during pregnancy in multiple sclerosis. Assay used: immunoSEQ multiplex PCR; TCRdb lists only in-frame clones, some missing. The sample contains some 69,000 clones, roughly 92% of which appear only once. Sequenced material: peripheral blood, taken in the second trimester of pregnancy. The receptor source for this set is a female donor in good health, enrolled as a control in a pregnancy study.

The rearrangement uses TRBV27 and TRBJ2-3; TRBD1 matches 9 bases. The J segment lost 0 bases and the V segment lost 10 bases, leaving 5 bases of the junction unmatched. Per the germline V gene, CDR1 is MNHEY and CDR2 is SMNVEV (reference sequence). This CDR3 comprises 14 residues. CDR3: CATSGTGSTDTQYF. The CDR3 DNA follows: TGTGCCACCTCGGGGACAGGGAGCACAGATACGCAGTATTTT.

J is TRBJ2-1 and V is TRBV28, with D tentatively TRBD1 (5 bases). The V gene's germline CDR1 is MDHEN and CDR2 SYDVKM. V lost 4 bases, J lost 2 bases, and 15 bases lay in between. This CDR3 contains 16 residues. In DNA, the CDR3 is TGTGCCAGCAGTTCCCCGACAGTCAAACCCTACAATGAGCAGTTCTTC. It yields the protein CASSSPTVKPYNEQFF.

This clone turned up a few times. The rearrangement links TRBV5-4 to TRBJ2-7, with TRBD1 matching 8 bases. Germline trimming cut 4 bases from V and 4 bases from J; bases unmatched to any gene: 10. CDR3 length: 15 residues. Germline CDR1 is SGHNT and CDR2 is YYREEE (reference sequence). The CDR3 sequence: CASSPRTGKRYEQYF. The CDR3 DNA reads as TGTGCCAGCAGCCCAAGGACAGGGAAACGTTACGAGCAGTACTTC. Full variable domain (missing parts from reference TRBV5-4 and TRBJ2-7): ETGVTQSPTHLIKTRGQQVTLRCSSQSGHNTVSWYQQALGQGPQFIFQYYREEENGRGNFPPRFSGLQFPNYSSELNVNALELDDSALYLCASSPRTGKRYEQYFGPGTRLTVT.

The rearrangement links TRBV5-1 to TRBJ2-5, with 9 bases lining up with TRBD2. Germline V gene data show CDR1 as SGHRS and CDR2 as YFSETQ. V trimming: 6 bases; J trimming: 5 bases; junction bases outside the gene matches: 14. This CDR3 is 16 amino acids long. In nucleotides, the CDR3 is TGCGCCAGCATCCGAATCAGCGGGGGGCTTCGGGAGACCCAGTACTTC. Residues: CASIRISGGLRETQYF.

J is TRBJ2-3 and V is TRBV29-1; the D gene is possibly TRBD1 (5 bases). The CDR3 consists of 14 residues. Germline assignment: CDR1 SQVTM and CDR2 ANQGSEA. V lost 7 bases to trimming and J lost 2 bases, with 16 bases between them. The CDR3 loop is CSAVQGWFTDTQYF. The CDR3 region has the DNA TGCAGCGCCGTCCAGGGTTGGTTCACAGATACGCAGTATTTT.

The chain carries TRBV5-4 and TRBJ1-2; D uncertain. CDR1 is SGHNT, CDR2 YYREEE, per germline (reference sequence). CDR3 length equals 15 residues. V was clipped by 0 bases and J by 1 base, with 10 bases between them. CDR3: CASSLVTGFNYGYTF. The CDR3 DNA sequence: TGTGCCAGCAGCTTGGTGACGGGTTTTAACTATGGCTACACCTTC.

The chain has TRBV14 and TRBJ2-3; D not certain. V shed 4 bases and J shed 8 bases, with 16 bases lying between them. Germline lookup yields CDR1 SGHDN and CDR2 FVKESK. The CDR3 length is 14 residues. As DNA, the CDR3 is TGTGCCAGCAGCCCCACCAGAGGAGTAAGTACGCAGTATTTT. Protein sequence: CASSPTRGVSTQYF.

This rearrangement joins TRBV6-5 to TRBJ1-2; 8 bases are a match to TRBD1. The germline V gene has CDR1 MNHEY and CDR2 SVGAGI. There are 14 residues in the CDR3. V lost 5 bases to trimming and J lost 8 bases; unmatched junction nucleotides: 10. In DNA form, the CDR3 reads TGTGCCAGCAGTCCAGGACAGGGAGGTAACGGCTACACCTTC. Protein product: CASSPGQGGNGYTF.

The chain combines TRBV30 with TRBJ1-1; no reliable D call. The V end lost 5 bases, the J end lost 4 bases, and 11 bases lay between the germline ends. The CDR3 length is 12 residues. Germline loops: CDR1 GTSNPN, CDR2 SVGIG (reference sequence). The CDR3 DNA reads TGTGCCTGGGATCAAGGCGGCACTGAAGCTTTCTTT. Its protein product is CAWDQGGTEAFF. The full variable domain, its missing parts supplied by reference TRBV30 and TRBJ1-1, is SQTIHQWPATLVQPVGSPLSLECTVEGTSNPNLYWYRQAAGRGLQLLFYSVGIGQISSEVPQNLSASRPQDRQFILSSKKLLLSDSGFYLCAWDQGGTEAFFGQGTRLTVV.

V usage is TRBV7-8 and J usage is TRBJ1-1; D is ambiguous. This CDR3 region has 15 residues. V gave up 1 base and J gave up 5 bases, with 14 bases separating them. Germline V gene data show CDR1 as SGHVS and CDR2 as FQNEAQ. This CDR3 reads CASSLVLGGRTEAFF. The DNA for the CDR3 is TGTGCCAGCAGCTTAGTATTGGGAGGGCGAACTGAAGCTTTCTTT.

The chain employs TRBV11-3 and TRBJ2-3, with a tentative D call TRBD2 (6 bases). In germline, CDR1 is SGHNT, CDR2 YENEEA. The CDR3 is 13 residues long. V was shortened by 2 bases and J by 4 bases, with 7 bases between the two germline ends. CDR3 bases: TGTGCCAGCAGCTTACGCGGGGCAGATACGCAGTATTTT. Translation gives CASSLRGADTQYF.

The chain links TRBV7-6 to TRBJ2-4; weak D call: TRBD1 (6 bases). The CDR3 is 16 amino acids. Trimming cost V 5 bases and J 0 bases, with 14 bases left between them. The germline CDR1 and CDR2 sequences are SGHVS and FNYEAQ. DNA of the CDR3: TGTGCCAGCAGCCCAGGACAGAAGATAGCCAAAAACATTCAGTACTTC. Protein: CASSPGQKIAKNIQYF. The full variable domain, rest sourced from reference TRBV7-6 and TRBJ2-4, is GAGVSQSPRYKVTKRGQDVALRCDPISGHVSLYWYRQALGQGPEFLTYFNYEAQQDKSGLPNDRFSAERPEGSISTLTIQRTEQRDSAMYRCASSPGQKIAKNIQYFGAGTRLSVL.

The rearrangement links TRBV15 to TRBJ2-3, with D possibly TRBD2 on 6 matching bases. V lost 1 base, J lost 2 bases, and 10 bases lay in between. There are 15 residues in the CDR3. Per germline, CDR1 LNHNV and CDR2 YYDKDF (reference sequence). As DNA, the CDR3 is TGTGCCACCAGCAGAGGACTAGGCCCCACAGATACGCAGTATTTT. Translation gives CATSRGLGPTDTQYF.

The V gene is TRBV9, the J gene TRBJ2-1, with TRBD2 matching 8 bases. Germline CDR1 SGDLS, CDR2 YYNGEE. J gave up 5 bases and V 0 bases, and 7 bases lay outside the gene matches. This CDR3 is 16 amino acids long. DNA for the CDR3: TGTGCCAGCAGCGTAGGAGGGGGACTAGACCACAATGAGCAGTTCTTC. Translation gives CASSVGGGLDHNEQFF.

The chain uses TRBV19 and TRBJ1-4; no clear D gene. There are 11 residues in the CDR3. Per germline, CDR1 LNHDA and CDR2 SQIVND (reference sequence). Trimming removed 3 bases at V and 13 bases at J, with 9 bases between. The CDR3 spells CASSIGGVLFF. The CDR3 DNA sequence: TGTGCCAGTAGTATTGGAGGAGTACTGTTTTTT.